This entry is about one TCR beta chain. V lost 2 bases and J lost 5, with 11 bases in between. This CDR3 contains 13 residues. Looked up from germline, CDR1 is SGHRS and CDR2 is YFSETQ. This specimen belongs to a study of blood T cell repertoires in COVID-19. Whole-study context: T cells, B-cell-depleted T cells, or PBMCs provided the cDNA or gDNA that served as material.

Original analysis: Amplification of reference gene primers provided the estimated nucleated cell counts. Sequencing was performed with immunoSEQ multiplex PCR; in TCRdb, only in-frame clones are kept and a portion is missing. V and J calls and clone size come straight from that table; D and trimming were deduced from the DNA. The sample has around 140,000 clones, about four fifths seen once. This receptor was obtained from a woman of 80 years or more with acute or convalescent COVID-19. J is TRBJ2-7 and V is TRBV5-1; D is ambiguous. The source material was peripheral blood. CDR3 protein: CASSLNPGNEQYF. The DNA for the CDR3 is TGCGCCAGCAGCTTAAACCCAGGTAACGAGCAGTACTTC. The variable domain in full, with the rest retrieved from reference TRBV5-1 and TRBJ2-7, is KAGVTQTPRYLIKTRGQQVTLSCSPISGHRSVSWYQQTPGQGLQFLFEYFSETQRNKGNFPGRFSGRQFSNSRSEMNVSTLELGDSALYLCASSLNPGNEQYFGPGTRLTVT.